This T cell receptor beta chain originates from a study of OX40 agonist ivuxolimab in advanced cancers. Turning to the study itself: At about 82% male, the cohort had a mean age of 60 years, ranging from roughly 20 to 90.

In germline, CDR1 is KGHSY, CDR2 FQNENV. Trimming pared 0 bases from V and 3 bases from J, leaving 9 bases between. The CDR3 is made up of 14 amino acids. The method was immunoSEQ multiplex PCR; TCRdb's version includes in-frame clones alone and lacks a portion of them. Of some 25,000 clones listed, about two thirds are singletons. The chain is built from TRBV16 and TRBJ2-7, with D unresolved. This TCR came from an adult with an advanced solid tumor such as melanoma, head and neck, liver or kidney cancer. Sequenced here: CD4+ or CD8+ T cells sorted from blood, sampled in a trial of the OX40 agonist ivuxolimab. CDR3 protein: CASSQSTKSYEQYF. The CDR3 coding sequence is TGTGCCAGCAGCCAATCGACAAAAAGCTACGAGCAGTACTTC.